Listed below are T cell receptor beta chains from one sample, sequenced in a study of blood T cell repertoires in COVID-19. The assay was immunoSEQ multiplex PCR, and TCRdb's table has in-frame clones only and misses some. Counted here are 150,000 to 200,000 clones, around 86% occurring once; the ten biggest clones make up over 7.5%. Sequencing was performed on peripheral blood. Receptor source: a man aged 50-60 years with active or convalescent COVID-19. The CDR3 runs from the conserved cysteine through the conserved F or W. Each record gives: J gene, V gene, CDR3 protein.

J gene: TRBJ1-5; V gene: TRBV6-5; CDR3 protein: CASSYTAGPQHF
J gene: TRBJ2-1; V gene: TRBV18; CDR3 protein: CASSPLVGQAEQFF
J gene: TRBJ2-4; V gene: TRBV30; CDR3 protein: CAWRWGGENIQYF
J gene: TRBJ1-1; V gene: TRBV28; CDR3 protein: CASSLTGDGAFF
J gene: TRBJ2-7; V gene: TRBV18; CDR3 protein: CASFRDSSAEQYF
J gene: TRBJ2-7; V gene: TRBV6-5; CDR3 protein: CASSYSFREAYEQYF
J gene: TRBJ2-1; V gene: TRBV10-2; CDR3 protein: CASSDGGLSYNEQFF
J gene: TRBJ2-7; V gene: TRBV6-1; CDR3 protein: CASSESGRGYEQYF
J gene: TRBJ2-2; V gene: TRBV24-1; CDR3 protein: CATSVSPTLADTNTGELFF
J gene: TRBJ1-6; V gene: TRBV7-2; CDR3 protein: CASRKEGINSPLHF
J gene: TRBJ2-7; V gene: TRBV12-3/TRBV12-4; CDR3 protein: CASATAGEQYF
J gene: TRBJ2-7; V gene: TRBV28; CDR3 protein: CASSPPVGTGDTYEQYF
J gene: TRBJ2-3; V gene: TRBV6-4; CDR3 protein: CASSETGSGGWGDTQYF
J gene: TRBJ1-6; V gene: TRBV10-3; CDR3 protein: CAISPRDSSPLHF
J gene: TRBJ2-1; V gene: TRBV9; CDR3 protein: CASSATSSGVYNEQFF
J gene: TRBJ2-1; V gene: TRBV21-1; CDR3 protein: CASGRAFNEQFF
J gene: TRBJ1-2; V gene: TRBV2; CDR3 protein: CASNRDRGYYTF
J gene: TRBJ2-1; V gene: TRBV12-5; CDR3 protein: CASGPQQGAYNEQFF
J gene: TRBJ1-1; V gene: TRBV5-4; CDR3 protein: CASSLDQGSSRNTEAFF
J gene: TRBJ2-1; V gene: TRBV12-2; CDR3 protein: CASRSGTSSFF
J gene: TRBJ1-4; V gene: TRBV4-2; CDR3 protein: CASSQRGGGATNEKLFF
J gene: TRBJ1-5; V gene: TRBV3-1/TRBV3-2; CDR3 protein: CASSQDLGTGKRQHF
J gene: TRBJ1-6; V gene: TRBV28; CDR3 protein: CASKDGTGNSPLHF
J gene: TRBJ2-7; V gene: TRBV11-2; CDR3 protein: CASSPRLGDRSSYEQYF
J gene: TRBJ2-2; V gene: TRBV2; CDR3 protein: CASSTGPGELFF